The 15 T cell receptor beta chains presented below share a single source sample, sequenced in a study of beta chain features in type 1 diabetes. Study-wide results and limits: Shorter TCRB CDR3s, moderately but significantly so, were found in Type 1 diabetes patients in all four CD4+ subsets.

Their antigens are not known. The study reverse transcribed the entire isolated RNA, so it sequenced expressed TCRB transcripts. Repertoires were generated with immunoSEQ multiplex PCR, while TCRdb's copy carries only in-frame clones and drops some. The repertoire consists of some 660,000 clones, with over 12% occurring once and the leading ten covering around 0.04%. The sample consisted of naive CD4+ T cells from blood. The receptor set was obtained from a man in his late teens or twenties with type 1 diabetes.

This clone was seen only a few times. This chain connects TRBV4-3 to TRBJ1-5; D unresolved. Germline V gene lookup returns CDR1 LGHNA and CDR2 YSLEER. V was pared by 0 bases and J by 6 bases, with 9 bases between. The CDR3 has 14 amino acids. The chain's CDR3 is CASSQDRRRQPQHF. DNA for the CDR3: TGCGCCAGCAGCCAAGATAGGAGGCGTCAGCCCCAGCATTTT.

The sample holds a few counts of this clone. The chain carries TRBV2 and TRBJ1-3; 7 nucleotides line up with TRBD1. The J segment lost 2 bases and the V segment lost 4 bases, leaving 8 bases of the junction unmatched. In germline, CDR1 is SNHLY, CDR2 FYNNEI. CDR3 length: 16 residues. For the CDR3, the DNA is TGTGCCAGCAGTGTTGTACAGGGGAAGACTGGAAACACCATATATTTT. This encodes CASSVVQGKTGNTIYF.

A few counts support this clone. V gene TRBV15 combines with J gene TRBJ1-5; D is undetermined. The germline CDR1 and CDR2 sequences are LNHNV and YYDKDF (reference sequence). Trimming left V 0 bases short and J 3 bases short, with 18 bases between. The CDR3 is 18 amino acids. The CDR3, as DNA: TGTGCCACCAGCAGAGATTGGCCCGGCCAGCGCCTCAATCAGCCCCAGCATTTT. This encodes CATSRDWPGQRLNQPQHF.

The CDR3: CASSRGRTSGAYNEQFF. CDR3 nucleotides: TGTGCCAGCAGCCGAGGGAGGACTAGCGGAGCCTACAATGAGCAGTTCTTC. The genes are TRBV7-9 and TRBJ2-1; 10 nucleotides line up with TRBD2. The CDR3 length is 17 residues. The trim removed 5 bases at V and 2 bases at J, leaving 9 bases unmatched. Germline CDR1 and CDR2: SEHNR and FQNEAQ (reference sequence).

This clone was found a few times. The chain has TRBV2 and TRBJ2-3; no firm D call. Germline V gene data show CDR1 as SNHLY and CDR2 as FYNNEI. V gave up 1 base and J gave up 7 bases, with 12 bases separating them. This CDR3 is 14 amino acids long. The DNA of the CDR3 is TGTGCCAGCAGTGAAGGGACGTCTTCAAATACGCAGTATTTT. Amino acids: CASSEGTSSNTQYF.

This clone was detected only a few times. The rearrangement joins TRBV7-2 to TRBJ2-3, with D unresolved. The CDR3 loop spans 13 amino acids. Germline V gene sequence: CDR1 SGHTA, CDR2 FQGNSA. V lost 1 base and J lost 5, with 7 bases in between. CDR3: CASSLDYIDTQYF. The CDR3 DNA follows: TGTGCCAGCAGCTTAGACTATATAGATACGCAGTATTTT.

CDR3 DNA sequence: TGTGCCAGCAGTGAACCGCGGGACAGAACTAGGAATGGCTACACCTTC. The encoded protein is CASSEPRDRTRNGYTF. This sequence joins TRBV2 and TRBJ1-2, with 7 nucleotides matching TRBD1. The V gene end was trimmed by 2 bases and the J gene end by 6 bases; junction bases not matched to a gene: 12. The CDR3 spans 16 residues. In germline, CDR1 is SNHLY, CDR2 FYNNEI.

The genes are TRBV18 and TRBJ1-6; D unresolved. Germline lookup yields CDR1 KGHSH and CDR2 LQKENI. The germline V and J ends were trimmed by 4 bases and 0 bases, with 10 bases remaining between them. The CDR3 has 16 amino acids. For the CDR3, the DNA is TGTGCCAGCTCACGAACCGAGAGCTCCTATAATTCACCCCTCCACTTT. This encodes CASSRTESSYNSPLHF.

This clone has a handful of counts. V usage is TRBV7-2 and J usage is TRBJ1-2, with a possible D match to TRBD1 (6 bases). Trimming removed 4 bases at V and 0 bases at J, with 12 bases between. In germline, CDR1 is SGHTA, CDR2 FQGNSA. There are 15 residues in the CDR3. The CDR3 DNA reads as TGTGCCAGCAGCTCACGGACAGTAGCTAACTATGGCTACACCTTC. Translating gives CASSSRTVANYGYTF.

This clone came up a few times. V gene TRBV5-1 combines with J gene TRBJ2-1; perhaps TRBD1 as D (5 bases). With 9 bases removed from V and 4 bases from J, the gap between germline ends came to 11 bases. Germline assignment: CDR1 SGHRS and CDR2 YFSETQ. The CDR3 consists of 12 residues. The CDR3 loop is CATATDYNEQFF. DNA for the CDR3: TGCGCCACCGCGACAGATTACAATGAGCAGTTCTTC.

The chain combines TRBV10-3 with TRBJ1-5; D might be TRBD1 (6 bases). The germline V gene has CDR1 ENHRY and CDR2 SYGVKD. The CDR3 covers 14 residues. V lost 4 bases and J lost 5, with 12 bases in between. The CDR3 spells CAISVGGLDQPQHF. The CDR3 region has the DNA TGTGCCATCAGTGTCGGGGGCCTAGATCAGCCCCAGCATTTT.

The V call is TRBV9, the J call TRBJ1-2; 7 nucleotides line up with TRBD1. Germline V gene data show CDR1 as SGDLS and CDR2 as YYNGEE. With V trimmed by 4 bases and J by 8 bases, 17 bases remained unmatched. This CDR3 contains 16 residues. This chain's CDR3 is CASSPPTGYLGRGYTF. As DNA, the CDR3 is TGTGCCAGCAGCCCTCCGACAGGGTACCTCGGTAGGGGCTACACCTTC.

The chain joins TRBV5-6 to TRBJ2-1, with TRBD1 as a possible D gene (5 bases). CDR1 is SGHDT, CDR2 YYEEEE, per germline. Trimming took 4 bases from V and 6 from J, leaving 11 bases between them. The CDR3 runs 13 residues. CDR3 bases: TGTGCCAGCAGCGGGGCTATTCCCAATGAGCAGTTCTTC. Its protein is CASSGAIPNEQFF.

A few counts support this clone. One end of the junction does not line up with germline, which may come from a read error. This chain uses TRBV7-7 with TRBJ2-5; the match to TRBD2 covers 8 bases. The CDR3 is 14 amino acids. CDR1 SSHAT and CDR2 FNYEAQ come from the germline V gene (reference sequence). The CDR3 sequence: CASSFGGGPETQYF. The CDR3 DNA reads TGTGCTAGCAGCTTTGGCGGGGGGCCGGAGACCCAGTACTTC.

The chain links TRBV6-5 to TRBJ2-4; 7 bases line up with TRBD1. Germline CDR1 MNHEY, CDR2 SVGAGI. The ends lost 1 base at V and 16 bases at J; junction bases unmatched: 7. CDR3 length equals 12 residues. As DNA, the CDR3 is TGTGCCAGCAGTTACTTTCCGGGACAGTTTTACTTC. Translated, it gives CASSYFPGQFYF.